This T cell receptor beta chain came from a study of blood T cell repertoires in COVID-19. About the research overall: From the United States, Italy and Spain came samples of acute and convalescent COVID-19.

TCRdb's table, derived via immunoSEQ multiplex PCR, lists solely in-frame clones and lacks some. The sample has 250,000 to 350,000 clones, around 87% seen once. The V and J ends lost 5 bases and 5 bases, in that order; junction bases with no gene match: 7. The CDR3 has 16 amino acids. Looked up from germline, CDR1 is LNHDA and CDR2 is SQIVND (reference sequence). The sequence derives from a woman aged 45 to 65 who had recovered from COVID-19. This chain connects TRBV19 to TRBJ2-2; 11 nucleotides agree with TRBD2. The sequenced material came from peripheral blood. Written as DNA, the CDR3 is TGTGCCAGTAGTCCATTAGCGGGAGGGGATACCGGGGAGCTGTTTTTT. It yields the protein CASSPLAGGDTGELFF.